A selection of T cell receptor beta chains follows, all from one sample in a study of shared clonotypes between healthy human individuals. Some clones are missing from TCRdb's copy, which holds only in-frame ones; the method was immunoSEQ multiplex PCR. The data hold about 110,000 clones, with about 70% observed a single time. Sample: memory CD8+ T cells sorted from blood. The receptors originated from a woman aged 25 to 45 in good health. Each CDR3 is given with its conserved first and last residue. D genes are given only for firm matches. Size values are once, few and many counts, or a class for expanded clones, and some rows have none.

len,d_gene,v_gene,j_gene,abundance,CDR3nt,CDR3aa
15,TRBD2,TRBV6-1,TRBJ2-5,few,TGTGCCAGCAGTGAATTAGCGGGCGGGCATGAGACCCAGTACTTC,CASSELAGGHETQYF
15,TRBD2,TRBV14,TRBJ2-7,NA,TGTGCCAGCAGCTCCTTAGGCGGGAGGGCCTACGAGCAGTACTTC,CASSSLGGRAYEQYF
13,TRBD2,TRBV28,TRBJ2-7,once,TGTGCCAGCAGGACTAGCGGGAGGGACGAGCAGTACTTC,CASRTSGRDEQYF
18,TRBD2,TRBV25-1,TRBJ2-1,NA,TGTGCCAGCAGTGAATCAAGGACTAGCGGGAGCTCCTACAATGAGCAGTTCTTC,CASSESRTSGSSYNEQFF
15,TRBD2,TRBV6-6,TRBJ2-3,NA,TGTGCCATCAGGGGGACTAGCGGGCACACAGATACGCAGTATTTT,CAIRGTSGHTDTQYF
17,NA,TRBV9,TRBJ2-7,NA,TGTGCCAGCAGCCTATCCACTTCTAGCGCCAGCTCCTACGAGCAGTACTTC,CASSLSTSSASSYEQYF
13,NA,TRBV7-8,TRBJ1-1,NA,TGTGCCAGCAGCTTCGGTATAACCACTGAAGCTTTCTTT,CASSFGITTEAFF
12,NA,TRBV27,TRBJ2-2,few,TGTGCCAGCAGTCCCCTGACCGGGGAGCTGTTTTTT,CASSPLTGELFF
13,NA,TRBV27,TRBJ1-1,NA,TGTGCCAGCAGTTTACTGATGAACACTGAAGCTTTCTTT,CASSLLMNTEAFF
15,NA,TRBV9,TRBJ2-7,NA,TGTGCCAGCAGCGGGGGCGCGGGACGCCCCTACGAGCAGTACTTC,CASSGGAGRPYEQYF
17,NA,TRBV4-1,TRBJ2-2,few,TGCGCCAGCAGCCTTGGAGGGGACAAAAGTATCGCCGGGGAGCTGTTTTTT,CASSLGGDKSIAGELFF
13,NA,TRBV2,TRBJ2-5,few,TGTGCCAGCAGCCGGACTTCCCAAGAGACCCAGTACTTC,CASSRTSQETQYF
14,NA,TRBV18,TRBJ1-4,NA,TGTGCCAGCTCACCACCGTGGAGGGATGAAAAACTGTTTTTT,CASSPPWRDEKLFF
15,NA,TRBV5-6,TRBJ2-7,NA,TGTGCCAGCAGTGTGAGGGCTTTGATGTCCTACGAGCAGTACTTC,CASSVRALMSYEQYF
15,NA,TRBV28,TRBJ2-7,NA,TGTGCCAGCAGTGGACACGGTCCGGGGGCTTACGAGCAGTACTTC,CASSGHGPGAYEQYF
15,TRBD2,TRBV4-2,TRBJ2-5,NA,TGTGCCAGCACCCCCGGACTAGCCCACGTAGAGACCCAGTACTTC,CASTPGLAHVETQYF
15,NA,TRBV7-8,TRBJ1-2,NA,TGTGCCAGCAGCCCCGTGGTTACAGGGAACTATGGCTACACCTTC,CASSPVVTGNYGYTF
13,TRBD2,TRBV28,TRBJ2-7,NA,TGTGCCAGCAGGACTAGCGGGGCATACGAGCAGTACTTC,CASRTSGAYEQYF
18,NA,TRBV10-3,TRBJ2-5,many,TGTGCCATCAGTGAACCAACTAATCCGGGACCCCTAGGGGAGACCCAGTACTTC,CAISEPTNPGPLGETQYF
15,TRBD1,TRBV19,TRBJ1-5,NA,TGTGCCAGTAAGTCCGGGACAGCTAGCAATCAGCCCCAGCATTTT,CASKSGTASNQPQHF
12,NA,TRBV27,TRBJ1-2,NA,TGTGCCAGCTTTGGCCCGTACTATGGCTACACCTTC,CASFGPYYGYTF
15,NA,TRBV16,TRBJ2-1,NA,TGTGCCAGCAGCCAATCTAGGACAGCCAACAATGAGCAGTTCTTC,CASSQSRTANNEQFF
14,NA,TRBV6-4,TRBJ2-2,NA,TGTGCCAGCAGTGACTCCCCCGAGGCCGGGGAGCTGTTTTTT,CASSDSPEAGELFF
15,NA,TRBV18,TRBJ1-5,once,TGTGCCAGCTCAGCGGACTTTAACAGGGCCCAGCCCCAGCATTTT,CASSADFNRAQPQHF
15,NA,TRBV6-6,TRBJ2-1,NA,TGTGCCAGCAGTTACTCCGTGGCTAGCTGGGATGAGCAGTTCTTC,CASSYSVASWDEQFF
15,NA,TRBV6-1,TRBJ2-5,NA,TGTGCCAGCAGTGGGGGGCGACAGTTACAAGAGACCCAGTACTTC,CASSGGRQLQETQYF